This T cell receptor beta chain came from a study of regulatory T cells in long-lasting Graves disease. Study-wide results and limits: Thyroid tissue was not studied; only peripheral blood was. Newly diagnosed Graves' patients had higher TCR diversity than persistent ones. Among samples with persistent disease, TRBV28, TRBJ1-2 and TRBJ2-5 were favored.

Arm-PCR of CDR3 regions with iRepertoire HTBI primers generated TCR beta libraries. TCRdb reprocessed the multiplex PCR reads via MiXCR and lists one record per CDR3 protein. The sample holds roughly 440,000 distinct CDR3 sequences, around 15% seen once. Points on this clonotype: The antigen remains undetermined.

Sample time point: newly diagnosed GD, antithyroid drugs for less than 3 months. TCR sequences were obtained from RNA taken from PBMCs. Patient provenance is recorded as an endocrinology department in Xi'an, China. The CDR3 is made up of 17 amino acids. J was trimmed by 5 bases and V by 2 bases; bases with no gene match: 12. Germline V gene sequence: CDR1 SGHDN, CDR2 FVKESK. The data were also submitted as part of a second study, on T cells in Graves' hyperthyroidism and ophthalmopathy.

The rearrangement joins TRBV14 to TRBJ2-7; 10 nucleotides match TRBD1. Sequenced material: peripheral blood mononuclear cells (PBMCs), taken at new diagnosis, from a patient treated with antithyroid drugs. The clonotype originates from a young woman with Graves disease. In DNA, the CDR3 is TGTGCCAGCAGCCAAAAGGGATTGGGACAGGGGTTCCACGAGCAGTACTTC. Translated: CASSQKGLGQGFHEQYF.